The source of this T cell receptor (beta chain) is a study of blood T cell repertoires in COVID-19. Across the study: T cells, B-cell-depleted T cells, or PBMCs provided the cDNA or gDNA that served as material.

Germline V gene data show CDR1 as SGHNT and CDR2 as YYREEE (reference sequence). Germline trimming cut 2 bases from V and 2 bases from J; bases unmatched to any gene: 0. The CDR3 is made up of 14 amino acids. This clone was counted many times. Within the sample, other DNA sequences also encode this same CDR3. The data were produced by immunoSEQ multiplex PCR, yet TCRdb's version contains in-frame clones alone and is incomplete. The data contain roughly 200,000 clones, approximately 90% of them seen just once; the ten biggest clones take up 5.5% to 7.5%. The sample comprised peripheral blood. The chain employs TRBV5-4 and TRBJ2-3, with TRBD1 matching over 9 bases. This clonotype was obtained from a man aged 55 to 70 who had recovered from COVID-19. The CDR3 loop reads CASSLQGATDTQYF. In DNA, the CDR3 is TGTGCCAGCAGCTTACAGGGGGCCACAGATACGCAGTATTTT.